This T cell receptor beta chain comes out of a study of blood T cell repertoires in COVID-19. The CDR3 loop spans 16 amino acids. V lost 1 base, J lost 4 bases, and 17 bases lay in between. Germline CDR1 SGHVS, CDR2 FQNEAQ. Across 24 US areas, participants ranged in age from roughly 18 to 95 years. This clone was recorded once. Clones were read by immunoSEQ multiplex PCR, and TCRdb kept only the in-frame ones, dropping some. The profile shows 200,000 to 250,000 clones, 83% of them singletons. This receptor was taken from a woman aged 45-65 years who had been exposed to COVID-19. The sequencing sample was made of PBMCs or T cells enriched from blood (not recorded which). The chain carries TRBV7-8 and TRBJ2-7; maybe TRBD1 (5 bases). The CDR3 DNA reads TGTGCCAGCAGCTTAGTTTCCGGAATTTCAGGGTACGAGCAGTACTTC. This codes for CASSLVSGISGYEQYF.